One sample yielded the 25 T cell receptor beta chains listed below, sequenced in a study of metastatic and nonmetastatic thyroid tumors. Before thyroid surgery, none of the patients had received any treatment. Via MiXCR, TCRdb re-called the PCR reads. Of approximately 86,000 clones listed, under 15% were seen once; the top ten hold around 10%. Input material: tumor tissue. These receptors all come from a female donor with papillary thyroid cancer or a benign thyroid nodule (not recorded which). Some clones in this sample may be carry-over from other donors' samples.

With respect to this clone: A much larger clone sits a single nucleotide away, making a read error possible. This chain uses TRBV6-1 with TRBJ1-2; D is uncertain. Trimming stripped 9 bases from V and 10 bases from J, with 6 bases between. Germline V gene sequence: CDR1 MNHNS, CDR2 SASEGT. This CDR3 region has 8 residues. The CDR3 sequence: CASSTYTF. The DNA of the CDR3 is TGTGCCAGTTCAACCTACACCTTC.

The table lists this clone with a few counts. Other DNA variants within this sample encode the same CDR3. The rearrangement uses TRBV19 and TRBJ2-5; 7 bases fit TRBD2. The V segment lost 2 bases and the J segment 1 base; nucleotides outside the gene matches: 4. Germline lookup yields CDR1 LNHDA and CDR2 SQIVND (reference sequence). The CDR3 covers 15 residues. CDR3 DNA: TGTGCCAGTAGTATACCCGGGACTACCCAAGAGACCCAGTACTTC. This translates into CASSIPGTTQETQYF.

This clone was seen only a few times. The chain links TRBV4-2 to TRBJ2-5; 7 positions agree with TRBD2. In germline, CDR1 is LGHNA, CDR2 YNFKEQ. The trim removed 0 bases at V and 2 bases at J, leaving 9 bases unmatched. CDR3 size: 17 residues. The CDR3 coding sequence is TGTGCCAGCAGCCAAGATTTGGGGGAGGGACCACAAGAGACCCAGTACTTC. Encoded protein: CASSQDLGEGPQETQYF.

The V and J genes are TRBV20-1 and TRBJ2-7; D perhaps matches TRBD1 (5 bases). Trimming took off 1 base at V and 4 bases at J, with 17 bases between the two ends. Germline V CDR1 and CDR2: DFQATT, SNEGSKA (reference sequence). CDR3 size: 15 residues. CDR3 nucleotides: TGCAGTGCTAGAGTGGATAGACAGTGGGCATACGAGCAGTACTTC. Translated: CSARVDRQWAYEQYF.

This clone was recorded many times. The V gene is TRBV20-1, the J gene TRBJ2-1, with 10 bases matching TRBD2. The germline V gene has CDR1 DFQATT and CDR2 SNEGSKA (reference sequence). The J segment lost 7 bases and the V segment lost 3 bases, leaving 9 bases of the junction unmatched. This CDR3 comprises 15 residues. The CDR3 DNA sequence: TGCAGTGCTAGGATACCGGGACTAGCGAGAAATGAGCAGTTCTTC. Translating it yields CSARIPGLARNEQFF.

This clone was seen repeatedly, ten times or more. The chain recombines TRBV7-2 with TRBJ2-1; tentative D call: TRBD1 (6 bases). Looked up from germline, CDR1 is SGHTA and CDR2 is FQGNSA. Trimming took 5 bases from V and 7 from J, leaving 15 bases between them. There are 14 residues in the CDR3. The CDR3 loop reads CASSPQTGLNEQFF. CDR3 bases: TGTGCCAGCAGCCCACAAACAGGGTTGAATGAGCAGTTCTTC.

This clone occurred many times. The DNA of the CDR3 is TGCAGTGCTAGTCCAGCGGGAGGCGAGCAGTACTTC. Translation: CSASPAGGEQYF. The chain links TRBV20-1 to TRBJ2-7; TRBD2 agrees at 9 bases. The CDR3 runs 12 residues. The J segment lost 6 bases and the V segment lost 3 bases, leaving 3 bases of the junction unmatched. Germline CDR1 and CDR2: DFQATT and SNEGSKA (reference sequence).

Many counts were recorded for this clone. J is TRBJ1-3 and V is TRBV20-1; 7 bases map to TRBD1. J was trimmed by 1 base and V by 0 bases; bases with no gene match: 6. CDR1 and CDR2 (germline): DFQATT, SNEGSKA (reference sequence). CDR3 size: 16 residues. In nucleotides, the CDR3 is TGCAGTGCTAGAGATCCCGACAGGGCGTCTGGAAACACCATATATTTT. Its protein is CSARDPDRASGNTIYF.

This clone was observed at least ten times. The chain uses TRBV12-3 or TRBV12-4 and TRBJ2-5, with 9 positions matching TRBD1. The CDR3 is 15 amino acids. The V segment lost 6 bases and the J segment 5 bases; nucleotides outside the gene matches: 10. CDR3 nucleotides: TGTGCCAGCAGCCGACCAGCCGGGACAGGGGAGACCCAGTACTTC. The encoded protein is CASSRPAGTGETQYF.

Remarks on this clone: Just one base apart from a much larger clone, this may be a read error. The rearrangement links TRBV7-9 to TRBJ2-5; D assignment may be TRBD1 or TRBD2 (5 bases each). There are 17 residues in the CDR3. The germline gives CDR1 SEHNR, CDR2 FQNEAQ (reference sequence). The CDR3 loop reads CTSSLALDTGFRETQYF. The CDR3, as DNA: TGTACCAGCAGCTTAGCGCTGGACACGGGCTTTCGAGAGACCCAGTACTTC. The full variable domain, completed using reference TRBV7-9 and TRBJ2-5, is DTGVSQNPRHKITKRGQNVTFRCDPISEHNRLYWYRQTLGQGPEFLTYFQNEAQLEKSRLLSDRFSAERPKGSFSTLEIQRTEQGDSAMYLCTSSLALDTGFRETQYFGPGTRLLVL.

As to this clone: Given a much more abundant clone one base away, this may be a read error. The same CDR3 can be traced to other DNA sequences in this sample. This chain uses TRBV20-1 with TRBJ2-5; no clear D. Germline V CDR1 and CDR2: DFQATT, SNEGSKA (reference sequence). The CDR3 consists of 14 residues. Between the trimmed V and J ends, which lost 6 bases and 5 bases, there was a span of 19 bases. CDR3 coding DNA: TGCAGTGCAACCCATTGGGGTGGGCGCGAGACCCAGTACTTC. Translating it yields CSATHWGGRETQYF.

About this clone itself: A read error may explain this, as a much larger clone is one base away. J is TRBJ1-5 and V is TRBV7-3, with D perhaps matching TRBD1 (6 bases). With 2 bases removed from V and 7 bases from J, the gap between germline ends came to 24 bases. CDR3 length equals 18 residues. Germline CDR1 is SGHTA and CDR2 is FQGTGA. The CDR3 spells CASSLSRPLQGKGQPQHF. CDR3 DNA sequence: TGTGCCAGCAGCTTATCCCGTCCACTTCAGGGGAAGGGGCAGCCCCAGCATTTT. Full variable domain (remainder filled in from reference TRBV7-3 and TRBJ1-5): GAGVSQTPSNKVTEKGKYVELRCDPISGHTALYWYRQSLGQGPEFLIYFQGTGAADDSGLPNDRFFAVRPEGSVSTLKIQRTERGDSAVYLCASSLSRPLQGKGQPQHFGDGTRLSIL.

The chain has TRBV20-1 and TRBJ2-1, with 10 bases identical to TRBD2. Germline V gene lookup returns CDR1 DFQATT and CDR2 SNEGSKA (reference sequence). This CDR3 has 16 residues. J gave up 8 bases and V 0 bases, and 10 bases lay outside the gene matches. The CDR3 region is CSAREWGSGRLDEQFF. CDR3 bases: TGCAGTGCTAGAGAGTGGGGTAGCGGGAGGCTGGATGAGCAGTTCTTC.

This clone has ten or more counts. Other DNA sequences in the sample encode the same CDR3. The chain combines TRBV11-3 with TRBJ2-7, with no clear D. The CDR3 is 14 residues long. CDR1 and CDR2 (germline): SGHNT, YENEEA. The ends were cut back, 1 base at V and 1 base at J, with 8 bases in the middle. DNA for the CDR3: TGTGCCAGCAGCTTAGGTGCCGGATCCTACGAGCAGTACTTC. The encoded protein is CASSLGAGSYEQYF.

In its sample, this clone was seen many times. The chain recombines TRBV19 with TRBJ2-3; 11 positions match TRBD2. The V gene end was trimmed by 3 bases and the J gene end by 0 bases; junction bases not matched to a gene: 2. The CDR3 runs to 16 residues. CDR1 LNHDA and CDR2 SQIVND come from the germline V gene (reference sequence). CDR3 in amino acids: CASSILAGGSTDTQYF. The CDR3 nucleotides are TGTGCCAGTAGTATCCTAGCGGGAGGCAGCACAGATACGCAGTATTTT. Drawing the rest from reference TRBV19 and TRBJ2-3, the complete variable domain is DGGITQSPKYLFRKEGQNVTLSCEQNLNHDAMYWYRQDPGQGLRLIYYSQIVNDFQKGDIAEGYSVSREKKESFPLTVTSAQKNPTAFYLCASSILAGGSTDTQYFGPGTRLTVL.

In its sample, this clone was seen many times. This sequence joins TRBV7-2 and TRBJ2-1, with 9 bases identical to TRBD2. Trimming cost V 5 bases and J 6 bases; bases outside gene matches: 11. Germline values: CDR1 SGHTA, CDR2 FQGNSA. The CDR3 runs 16 residues. The CDR3 protein is CASSVTGTSPLNEQFF. In DNA, the CDR3 is TGTGCCAGCAGCGTAACCGGGACTAGCCCCCTCAATGAGCAGTTCTTC.

This clone turned up a few times. The chain employs TRBV5-4 and TRBJ1-1, with D maybe TRBD1 (6 bases). Germline assignment: CDR1 SGHNT and CDR2 YYREEE (reference sequence). The CDR3 has 14 residues. V was cut by 0 bases and J by 5 bases, with 11 bases left in between. CDR3 DNA: TGTGCCAGCAGCTTGGGGGGGCGCAAGACTGAAGCTTTCTTT. It yields the protein CASSLGGRKTEAFF. The variable domain in full, with the rest retrieved from reference TRBV5-4 and TRBJ1-1, is ETGVTQSPTHLIKTRGQQVTLRCSSQSGHNTVSWYQQALGQGPQFIFQYYREEENGRGNFPPRFSGLQFPNYSSELNVNALELDDSALYLCASSLGGRKTEAFFGQGTRLTVV.

The table lists this clone with many counts. The chain has TRBV5-8 and TRBJ1-3; the D is unclear. Deletions cut 4 bases from V and 2 bases from J, with 13 bases between. From germline, CDR1 is SGHTS and CDR2 YDEGEE. The CDR3 is made up of 15 amino acids. In DNA form, the CDR3 reads TGTGCCAGCAGCCGTGACGGACTTACTGGAAACACCATATATTTT. Protein: CASSRDGLTGNTIYF.

This clone has more than one count but fewer than ten. Other DNA sequences from this sample encode an identical CDR3 as well. This chain connects TRBV30 to TRBJ1-1; unclear D gene. Germline V gene data show CDR1 as GTSNPN and CDR2 as SVGIG (reference sequence). V lost 0 bases and J lost 10, with 24 bases in between. This CDR3 contains 16 residues. CDR3: CAWSVSAHLGGIGAFF. In DNA form, the CDR3 reads TGTGCCTGGAGTGTATCGGCCCACCTAGGTGGGATTGGAGCTTTCTTT.

This clone was counted only a few times. The genes are TRBV6-2 or TRBV6-3 and TRBJ2-2; 7 bases map to TRBD2. The length of the CDR3 is 15 residues. Germline CDR1 is MNHEY and CDR2 is SVGEGT. The ends lost 10 bases at V and 5 bases at J; junction bases unmatched: 13. This CDR3 is CAINMAGAGTGELFF. For the CDR3, the DNA is TGTGCCATCAACATGGCGGGAGCGGGGACCGGGGAGCTGTTTTTT.

This clone was observed a handful of times. This may be a read error, as it is one base from a much larger clone. The chain links TRBV10-3 to TRBJ2-7, with TRBD2 matching 7 bases. Germline CDR1 ENHRY, CDR2 SYGVKD. The CDR3 is 15 residues long. The junction had 6 bases not matched to a gene; V was cut back by 0 bases and J by 4 bases. This chain's CDR3 is CAISESGIAGYEQYF. CDR3 DNA: TGTGCCATCAGTGAGTCAGGAATAGCGGGTTACGAGCAGTACTTC.

This clone was seen many times. A read error may be the cause here, since a much bigger clone is one base away. The chain is built from TRBV27 and TRBJ2-7; D is undetermined. Germline lookup yields CDR1 MNHEY and CDR2 SMNVEV (reference sequence). The CDR3 sequence is 16 residues long. DNA for the CDR3: TGTGCCAGCAGCGACCCCGGCAGGCATGGGTCCTACGATCAGTACTTC. Protein product: CASSDPGRHGSYDQYF.

This clone was observed at least ten times. The V gene is TRBV11-3, the J gene TRBJ2-1; 12 bases are shared with TRBD2. The CDR3 runs 14 residues. After removal of 1 base from V and 10 bases from J, the junction contained 2 bases not matched to a gene. CDR1 and CDR2 (germline): SGHNT, YENEEA. CDR3 bases: TGTGCCAGCAGCTTAGGACTAGCGGGAGACGAGCAGTTCTTC. It encodes CASSLGLAGDEQFF.

J is TRBJ2-1 and V is TRBV20-1; the D gene is possibly TRBD2 (6 bases). This CDR3 is built from 15 residues. Trimming left V 3 bases short and J 5 bases short, with 17 bases between. CDR1 and CDR2 from the germline V gene are DFQATT and SNEGSKA (reference sequence). This CDR3 is CSARGIGGFHNEQFF. For the CDR3, the DNA is TGCAGTGCTAGGGGAATCGGGGGATTCCACAATGAGCAGTTCTTC.

This clone occurred many times. The DNA for the CDR3 is TGTGCCAGCAGTGATTCCAGGACTAGCGGGATTTACCAGTACTTC. Amino acid sequence: CASSDSRTSGIYQYF. The chain has TRBV6-1 and TRBJ2-5; TRBD2 matches at 12 bases. Germline V lookup: CDR1 MNHNS, CDR2 SASEGT. J gave up 10 bases and V 3 bases, and 9 bases lay outside the gene matches. The length of the CDR3 is 15 residues.